This note documents a single T cell receptor (beta chain) sequence. Germline V gene data show CDR1 as SGHTA and CDR2 as FQGNSA. Trimming removed 3 bases at V and 2 bases at J, with 12 bases between. CDR3 size: 15 residues. How the authors handled the data: It was from reference gene primer amplification that nucleated cell counts were estimated. TCRdb's table, derived via immunoSEQ multiplex PCR, lists solely in-frame clones and lacks some. V and J calls plus clone size are reproduced from that table; the DNA served to infer D and trimming. The data show around 340,000 clones, more than 70% seen once. This record comes from a study of blood T cell repertoires in COVID-19.

This chain uses TRBV7-2 with TRBJ2-3; the D is unclear. The sample taken for sequencing was peripheral blood. The receptor was derived from a woman aged 55-70 years with COVID-19, enrolled during active disease. Here the CDR3 DNA reads TGTGCCAGCAGCTTTGGTTATGGCCACACAGATACGCAGTATTTT. This codes for CASSFGYGHTDTQYF. Full variable domain (missing parts from reference TRBV7-2 and TRBJ2-3): GAGVSQSPSNKVTEKGKDVELRCDPISGHTALYWYRQSLGQGLEFLIYFQGNSAPDKSGLPSDRFSAERTGGSVSTLTIQRTQQEDSAVYLCASSFGYGHTDTQYFGPGTRLTVL.